Here is one T cell receptor beta chain with its context. CDR1 and CDR2 from the germline V gene are SGHDT and YYEEEE. With V trimmed by 5 bases and J by 5 bases, 6 bases remained unmatched. This CDR3 has 14 amino acids. These data are taken from a study of early T cells in non-severe SARS-CoV-2 infection. Study-level background: The authors sequenced bulk RNA from unsorted whole blood, leaving chains unpaired.

Researchers tagged individual cDNA molecules with unique molecular identifiers. TCRdb re-called the 5' RACE reads with MiXCR, one entry per CDR3 protein. The sample includes 65,000 to 95,000 distinct CDR3 sequences, less than 15% of them seen just once. This rearrangement joins TRBV5-6 to TRBJ2-3; 9 bases fit TRBD1. The sequence was obtained from an adult who was a healthcare worker with PCR-confirmed SARS-CoV-2 infection or an uninfected control (not recorded which). The donor label of this sample is uncertain. Sequenced material: whole blood, taken at baseline. The CDR3 DNA is TGTGCCAGCAGATTCGGACAGGGGCGAGATACGCAGTATTTT. Its protein is CASRFGQGRDTQYF.